This passage covers 12 T cell receptor beta chains from one sample sequenced in a study of type 1 regulatory T cells. TCRdb called the reads again in MiXCR, with one record for every CDR3 protein. The profile shows fewer than 20,000 distinct CDR3 sequences, about 10% of them singletons. Sequencing was done on a sample of CD4+ T cells, either the whole sample or a sorted fraction (not recorded which). The receptors shown here come from a human donor in good health.

This clonotype was recorded many times. The rearrangement joins TRBV7-8 to TRBJ1-5; tentatively, D is TRBD1 (5 bases). The ends were cut back, 2 bases at V and 3 bases at J, with 14 bases in the middle. The V gene's germline CDR1 is SGHVS and CDR2 FQNEAQ. The CDR3 has 16 amino acids. CDR3 bases: TGTGCCAGCAGCTTAAGGGACGGCTCGTTCAATCAGCCCCAGCATTTT. This encodes CASSLRDGSFNQPQHF.

The chain has TRBV20-1 and TRBJ2-3; a weak D match, TRBD2 (5 bases). The CDR3 runs 14 residues. V dropped 1 base and J dropped 3 bases, with 11 bases sitting between them. CDR1 and CDR2 (germline): DFQATT, SNEGSKA (reference sequence). The CDR3 DNA reads TGCAGTGCTAGAGGTGGGAGTCGGACAGATACGCAGTATTTT. It codes for CSARGGSRTDTQYF.

At least ten counts were recorded for this clonotype. This chain joins TRBV6-5 and TRBJ2-2, with 7 positions matching TRBD1. CDR3 length equals 18 residues. Germline trimming cut 6 bases from V and 2 bases from J; bases unmatched to any gene: 15. Looked up from germline, CDR1 is MNHEY and CDR2 is SVGAGI. This chain's CDR3 is CASRNRIRQGKNTGELFF. The CDR3 coding sequence is TGTGCCAGCAGAAACCGAATACGACAGGGCAAAAACACCGGGGAGCTGTTTTTT.

This clonotype occurred many times. One base away lies a much larger clone, so this may be a sequencing read error. The rearrangement links TRBV5-1 to TRBJ2-3; 14 bases line up with TRBD2. The germline CDR1 and CDR2 sequences are SGHRS and YFSETQ. The length of the CDR3 is 14 residues. With 7 bases clipped from V and 5 bases from J, the junction kept 3 bases outside the gene matches. The CDR3 protein is CASGGLAGGDTQYF. CDR3 sequence (DNA): TGCGCCAGCGGAGGACTAGCGGGAGGAGATACGCAGTATTTT.

In this sample, this clonotype turned up many times. The chain uses TRBV28 and TRBJ1-5, with 7 positions matching TRBD1. Germline V gene lookup returns CDR1 MDHEN and CDR2 SYDVKM. CDR3 length equals 16 residues. V shed 4 bases and J 2 bases; nucleotides not matched to a gene: 8. As DNA, the CDR3 is TGTGCCAGCAGTTCCCCAGGTACAGGGGGCAATCAGCCCCAGCATTTT. It encodes CASSSPGTGGNQPQHF.

This clonotype has a handful of counts. The V call is TRBV14, the J call TRBJ2-2; D gene unclear. The V and J ends lost 2 bases and 0 bases respectively, with 16 bases between them. This CDR3 is 18 amino acids long. CDR1 and CDR2 from the germline V gene are SGHDN and FVKESK. The CDR3 sequence: CASSQIMGGPSNTGELFF. As DNA, the CDR3 is TGTGCCAGCAGCCAAATAATGGGCGGACCCTCGAACACCGGGGAGCTGTTTTTT.

This clonotype was seen at least ten times. The chain employs TRBV24-1 and TRBJ2-3; D is uncertain. Germline lookup yields CDR1 KGHDR and CDR2 SFDVKD. Trimming left V 1 base short and J 4 bases short, with 5 bases between. The CDR3 totals 13 residues. In nucleotides, the CDR3 is TGTGCCACCAGTGATTTTTCCCCAGATACGCAGTATTTT. The encoded protein is CATSDFSPDTQYF.

This clonotype turned up a few times. V usage is TRBV7-9 and J usage is TRBJ1-4; D gene ambiguous. CDR3 length: 15 amino acids. The germline gives CDR1 SEHNR, CDR2 FQNEAQ (reference sequence). V was clipped by 1 base and J by 0 bases, with 6 bases between them. For the CDR3, the DNA is TGTGCCAGCAGCTTAGTGGACTCAACTAATGAAAAACTGTTTTTT. Translating it yields CASSLVDSTNEKLFF.

This clonotype has at least ten counts. The chain links TRBV21-1 to TRBJ2-2; TRBD2 is taken as the D call from the table, unchecked against the DNA. TRBV21-1 is tagged as a pseudogene. This CDR3 is built from 15 residues. Written as DNA, the CDR3 is TGTGCCAGCTCAGAAAGGGGAGGTCACACCGGGGAGCTGTTTTTT. As protein: CASSERGGHTGELFF.

At least ten counts were recorded for this clonotype. The chain uses TRBV28 and TRBJ2-5, with 7 bases matching TRBD2. V lost 6 bases and J lost 5; bases outside the gene matches: 12. The CDR3 loop spans 15 amino acids. CDR1 and CDR2 (germline): MDHEN, SYDVKM. The CDR3 nucleotides read TGTGCCAGCAGAGGCGGGAGCCTCGGGTCGGAGACCCAGTACTTC. Amino acids: CASRGGSLGSETQYF. The complete variable domain, with remaining parts taken from reference TRBV28 and TRBJ2-5, reads DVKVTQSSRYLVKRTGEKVFLECVQDMDHENMFWYRQDPGLGLRLIYFSYDVKMKEKGDIPEGYSVSREKKERFSLILESASTNQTSMYLCASRGGSLGSETQYFGPGTRLLVL.

This clonotype was detected many times. CDR3 DNA: TGTGCCAGCGGGACTTCGGTGGTAAATGAGCAGTTCTTC. Translating it yields CASGTSVVNEQFF. This sequence joins TRBV28 and TRBJ2-1, with a tentative D call TRBD2 (6 bases). This CDR3 spans 13 amino acids. With 8 bases removed from V and 7 bases from J, the gap between germline ends came to 15 bases. Looked up from germline, CDR1 is MDHEN and CDR2 is SYDVKM.

This clonotype was seen ten or more times. The V gene is TRBV7-9, the J gene TRBJ1-1; D not resolved. This CDR3 is built from 16 residues. V was clipped by 3 bases and J by 11 bases, with 25 bases between them. From germline, CDR1 is SEHNR and CDR2 FQNEAQ (reference sequence). The CDR3 region is CASSFGVSGSIRQAFF. The CDR3 DNA sequence: TGTGCCAGCAGCTTTGGAGTGTCCGGGAGTATCCGTCAGGCTTTCTTT.